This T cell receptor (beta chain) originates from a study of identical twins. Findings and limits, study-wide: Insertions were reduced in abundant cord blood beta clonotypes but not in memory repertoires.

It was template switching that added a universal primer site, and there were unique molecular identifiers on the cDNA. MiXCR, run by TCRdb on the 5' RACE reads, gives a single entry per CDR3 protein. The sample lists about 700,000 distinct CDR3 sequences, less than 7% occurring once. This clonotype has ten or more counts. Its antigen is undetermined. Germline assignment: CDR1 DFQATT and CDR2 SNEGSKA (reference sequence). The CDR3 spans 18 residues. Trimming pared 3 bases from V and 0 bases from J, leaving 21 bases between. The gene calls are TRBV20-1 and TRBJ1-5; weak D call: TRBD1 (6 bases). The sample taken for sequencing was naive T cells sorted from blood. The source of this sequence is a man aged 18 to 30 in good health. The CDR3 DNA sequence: TGCAGTGCTAGTAGAGACGTTCGGGGGCTCTATAGCAATCAGCCCCAGCATTTT. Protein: CSASRDVRGLYSNQPQHF.